A single sample is the source of the 21 T cell receptor beta chains below, sequenced in a study of shared clonotypes between healthy human individuals. Assay: immunoSEQ multiplex PCR; the TCRdb copy retains only in-frame clones and omits some. This table has over 2 million clones, about 94% appearing once. The naive CD8 population came from CD45RO-negative cells selected for CCR7, without terminally differentiated effector memory CD45RA+ cells. The sample was naive CD8+ T cells sorted from blood. The receptors derive from a man younger than 35 in good health.

The chain joins TRBV7-6 to TRBJ2-1; 10 bases align to TRBD2. Looked up from germline, CDR1 is SGHVS and CDR2 is FNYEAQ. The CDR3 spans 16 residues. Losses at the gene ends were 3 bases for V and 4 bases for J; bases not matched to a gene: 6. Here the CDR3 reads CASSFEREGLYNEQFF. The CDR3 nucleotides are TGTGCCAGCAGCTTTGAGCGGGAGGGATTATACAATGAGCAGTTCTTC.

The chain employs TRBV4-3 and TRBJ1-1, with D tentatively TRBD1 (5 bases). The CDR3 covers 15 residues. Trimming pared 4 bases from V and 5 bases from J, leaving 17 bases between. Germline V gene sequence: CDR1 LGHNA, CDR2 YSLEER. The CDR3 sequence is CASSPSIGGRTEAFF. The CDR3, as DNA: TGCGCCAGCAGCCCATCCATCGGGGGGAGGACTGAAGCTTTCTTT.

The chain links TRBV14 to TRBJ2-1; TRBD2 might be the D (5 bases). From germline, CDR1 is SGHDN and CDR2 FVKESK. This CDR3 has 13 residues. V lost 5 bases and J 9 bases, leaving 14 bases between the germline ends. CDR3 nucleotide sequence: TGTGCCAGCAGCTACTCCCTAGAGGGTGAGCAGTTCTTC. Residues: CASSYSLEGEQFF.

The table lists this clone with a count of one. This sequence joins TRBV6-1 and TRBJ2-1, with a tentative D call TRBD1 (6 bases). Trimming took off 7 bases at V and 3 bases at J, with 16 bases between the two ends. The germline V gene encodes CDR1 MNHNS and CDR2 SASEGT. This CDR3 is 15 amino acids long. CDR3 bases: TGTGCCAGCAACCCCTTGACAGGAAACTACAATGAGCAGTTCTTC. Encoded protein: CASNPLTGNYNEQFF.

The rearrangement joins TRBV28 to TRBJ2-7; 7 nucleotides line up with TRBD1. This CDR3 is built from 14 residues. Germline V gene sequence: CDR1 MDHEN, CDR2 SYDVKM. V lost 8 bases, J lost 4 bases, and 11 bases stayed unmatched. CDR3 amino acids: CASGEEGQEYEQYF. The CDR3 DNA sequence: TGTGCCAGCGGGGAAGAAGGACAGGAGTACGAGCAGTACTTC.

This rearrangement joins TRBV2 to TRBJ2-1, with D possibly TRBD2 on 6 matching bases. Trimming left V 4 bases short and J 0 bases short, with 19 bases between. Germline V gene lookup returns CDR1 SNHLY and CDR2 FYNNEI. CDR3 length equals 18 residues. The CDR3 coding sequence is TGTGCCAGCAGTGGAAAGATGGGACTTCCTCTCTCCTACAATGAGCAGTTCTTC. It is translated as CASSGKMGLPLSYNEQFF. Full variable domain (missing parts from reference TRBV2 and TRBJ2-1): EPEVTQTPSHQVTQMGQEVILRCVPISNHLYFYWYRQILGQKVEFLVSFYNNEISEKSEIFDDQFSVERPDGSNFTLKIRSTKLEDSAMYFCASSGKMGLPLSYNEQFFGPGTRLTVL.

V usage is TRBV27 and J usage is TRBJ2-7; weak D call: TRBD1 (6 bases). V shed 2 bases and J shed 3 bases, with 14 bases lying between them. There are 15 residues in the CDR3. Germline V gives CDR1 MNHEY, CDR2 SMNVEV (reference sequence). CDR3 bases: TGTGCCAGCAGTTTAAAGGACAGTCTTTACTACGAGCAGTACTTC. Its translation is CASSLKDSLYYEQYF.

The chain is built from TRBV11-2 and TRBJ2-7; D is undetermined. The CDR3 covers 14 residues. The V end was cut by 4 bases, the J end by 4 bases, with 14 bases between. The germline V gene has CDR1 SGHAT and CDR2 FQNNGV. CDR3 sequence reads: CASSSSDVPYEQYF. CDR3 DNA: TGTGCCAGCAGCTCTTCGGACGTGCCATACGAGCAGTACTTC.

The V call is TRBV27, the J call TRBJ1-5; TRBD1 matches at 7 bases. The CDR3 has 13 residues. CDR1 and CDR2 (germline): MNHEY, SMNVEV (reference sequence). Trimming cost V 4 bases and J 9 bases; bases outside gene matches: 6. The CDR3 DNA reads TGTGCCAGCAGTTCAGGGGGGAGGCGGCCCCAGCATTTT. This encodes CASSSGGRRPQHF.

This chain uses TRBV28 with TRBJ2-3; no definite D call. CDR3 length equals 14 residues. CDR1 and CDR2 (germline): MDHEN, SYDVKM. V was cut by 5 bases and J by 2 bases, with 11 bases left in between. The CDR3: CASSRKKSTDTQYF. The CDR3 DNA sequence: TGTGCCAGCAGTCGAAAGAAATCCACAGATACGCAGTATTTT.

There are a few counts of this clone. This chain connects TRBV7-3 to TRBJ2-7; D is ambiguous. Trimming cost V 5 bases and J 5 bases, with 13 bases left between them. CDR3 length: 13 amino acids. In germline, CDR1 is SGHTA, CDR2 FQGTGA. CDR3 sequence: CASSLTWGNEQYF. In DNA, the CDR3 is TGTGCCAGCAGCCTCACCTGGGGTAACGAGCAGTACTTC.

This chain uses TRBV10-3 with TRBJ2-3; 8 nucleotides align to TRBD2. In germline, CDR1 is ENHRY, CDR2 SYGVKD. The CDR3 totals 15 residues. Trimming at V came to 6 bases and at J to 1 base, leaving 6 bases not matched to a gene. The CDR3 region is CAISLLAVGTDTQYF. CDR3 DNA: TGTGCCATCAGCTTACTAGCGGTTGGCACAGATACGCAGTATTTT.

The chain has TRBV4-1 and TRBJ2-1, with 14 bases lining up with TRBD2. The CDR3 runs to 16 residues. Germline V gives CDR1 MGHRA, CDR2 YSYEKL. The J segment lost 8 bases and the V segment lost 0 bases, leaving 3 bases of the junction unmatched. The CDR3 DNA reads as TGCGCCAGCAGCCAAGAAGGACTAGCGGGGGGCGATGAGCAGTTCTTC. Protein: CASSQEGLAGGDEQFF.

This rearrangement joins TRBV7-9 to TRBJ2-7; D is perhaps TRBD1 (6 bases). Germline loops: CDR1 SEHNR, CDR2 FQNEAQ (reference sequence). V lost 5 bases and J 3 bases, leaving 14 bases between the germline ends. This CDR3 spans 14 amino acids. The CDR3: CASSPALQGYEQYF. DNA of the CDR3: TGTGCCAGCAGCCCAGCCCTACAGGGCTACGAGCAGTACTTC. Drawing the rest from reference TRBV7-9 and TRBJ2-7, the complete variable domain is DTGVSQNPRHKITKRGQNVTFRCDPISEHNRLYWYRQTLGQGPEFLTYFQNEAQLEKSRLLSDRFSAERPKGSFSTLEIQRTEQGDSAMYLCASSPALQGYEQYFGPGTRLTVT.

V is TRBV27 and J is TRBJ1-3, with a weak D call TRBD1 (5 bases). V was cut by 3 bases and J by 1 base, with 10 bases left in between. The CDR3 consists of 15 residues. Looked up from germline, CDR1 is MNHEY and CDR2 is SMNVEV (reference sequence). CDR3 sequence: CASSFLGESGNTIYF. The CDR3 DNA reads as TGTGCCAGCAGTTTCCTGGGGGAATCTGGAAACACCATATATTTT.

This clone showed up just once. This sample also contains other DNA sequences that code for the same CDR3. The J gene is TRBJ1-4, the V gene TRBV27; D remains unclear. Trimming cost V 1 base and J 11 bases, with 11 bases left between them. Per germline, CDR1 MNHEY and CDR2 SMNVEV (reference sequence). The CDR3 is 13 residues long. The CDR3 reads CASSLWGGEKLFF. The CDR3 bases are TGTGCCAGCAGTTTATGGGGTGGGGAGAAACTGTTTTTT.

The chain has TRBV7-9 and TRBJ1-5; the match to TRBD1 covers 10 bases. Germline V gene lookup returns CDR1 SEHNR and CDR2 FQNEAQ (reference sequence). The trim removed 4 bases at V and 3 bases at J, leaving 9 bases unmatched. The CDR3 has 17 residues. CDR3 loop: CASSSRTGGTLNQPQHF. The CDR3, as DNA: TGTGCCAGCAGCTCCCGGACAGGGGGGACCCTCAATCAGCCCCAGCATTTT.

This chain connects TRBV27 to TRBJ1-1; TRBD1 is a possible D gene (6 bases). Between the trimmed V and J ends, which lost 0 bases and 4 bases, there was a span of 21 bases. The CDR3 length is 18 residues. The germline V gene has CDR1 MNHEY and CDR2 SMNVEV (reference sequence). CDR3 sequence: CASSLSAGDGGLATEAFF. In nucleotides, the CDR3 is TGTGCCAGCAGTTTATCGGCTGGGGATGGGGGCTTGGCCACTGAAGCTTTCTTT.

The CDR3 region has the DNA TGTGCCAGCAGCCAACAAATAGACAGTGGCGTCCAGTTCTTC. This encodes CASSQQIDSGVQFF. The rearrangement links TRBV11-3 to TRBJ2-1; weak D call: TRBD1 (5 bases). The CDR3 runs to 14 residues. Germline CDR1 and CDR2: SGHNT and YENEEA. V was trimmed by 5 bases and J by 13 bases, leaving 21 bases between them.

The V gene is TRBV7-2, the J gene TRBJ1-2; perhaps TRBD1 as D (5 bases). CDR1 is SGHTA, CDR2 FQGNSA, per germline. The V gene lost 8 bases and the J gene lost 4 bases, with 11 bases spanning the gap. The CDR3 is made up of 12 amino acids. The CDR3 DNA reads as TGTGCCAGCCACAGGACCCCCTATGGCTACACCTTC. Encoded protein: CASHRTPYGYTF.

The sample holds one count of this clone. The rearrangement joins TRBV5-8 to TRBJ2-7; the D is unclear. The CDR3 totals 8 residues. V lost 9 bases to trimming and J lost 6 bases, with 4 bases between them. Germline loops: CDR1 SGHTS, CDR2 YDEGEE. The CDR3 loop is CATTEQYF. CDR3 nucleotide sequence: TGTGCCACCACCGAGCAGTACTTC.